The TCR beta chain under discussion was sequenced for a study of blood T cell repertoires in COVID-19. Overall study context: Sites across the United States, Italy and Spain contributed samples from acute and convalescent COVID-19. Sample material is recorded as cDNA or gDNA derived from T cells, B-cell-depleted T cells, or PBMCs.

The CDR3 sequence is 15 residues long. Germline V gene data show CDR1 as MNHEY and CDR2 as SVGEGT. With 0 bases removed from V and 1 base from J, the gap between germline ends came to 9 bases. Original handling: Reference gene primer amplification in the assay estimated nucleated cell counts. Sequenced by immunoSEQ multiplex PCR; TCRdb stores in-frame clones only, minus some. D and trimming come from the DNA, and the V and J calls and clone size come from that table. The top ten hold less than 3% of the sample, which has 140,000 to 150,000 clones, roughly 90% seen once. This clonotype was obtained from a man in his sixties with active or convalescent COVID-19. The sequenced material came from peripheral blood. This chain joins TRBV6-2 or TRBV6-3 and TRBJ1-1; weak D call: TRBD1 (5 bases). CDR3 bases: TGTGCCAGCAGTTACTCAAGCCAGGGGAACACTGAAGCTTTCTTT. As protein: CASSYSSQGNTEAFF.